The 17 T cell receptor beta chains presented below share a single source sample, sequenced in a study of shared clonotypes between healthy human individuals. CD45RO-negative CD8 cells positively selected for CCR7 made up the naive population, which excluded terminally differentiated effector memory CD45RA+ cells. Clones were sequenced by immunoSEQ multiplex PCR, and TCRdb holds only the in-frame ones, with some missing. Of 750,000 to 1,000,000 clones in the sample, more than 85% were seen once. Sequencing input: naive CD8+ T cells sorted from blood. These receptor sequences come from a man in his thirties or forties in good health.

This chain uses TRBV5-6 with TRBJ1-1, with D uncertain. The V gene's germline CDR1 is SGHDT and CDR2 YYEEEE. The CDR3 contains 15 residues. Trimming stripped 0 bases from V and 3 bases from J, with 12 bases between. CDR3 bases: TGTGCCAGCAGCTTGGGAGGAGCCGAGGACACTGAAGCTTTCTTT. Its protein is CASSLGGAEDTEAFF.

The genes are TRBV7-9 and TRBJ2-3; 9 bases match TRBD2. CDR1 is SEHNR and CDR2 is FQNEAQ in the germline V gene (reference sequence). The CDR3 is 16 residues long. J was trimmed by 7 bases and V by 5 bases; bases with no gene match: 13. The CDR3: CASSPSPGLAAYTQYF. CDR3 coding DNA: TGTGCCAGCAGCCCAAGCCCGGGACTAGCTGCTTATACGCAGTATTTT. Supplemented by reference TRBV7-9 and TRBJ2-3, the full variable domain reads DTGVSQNPRHKITKRGQNVTFRCDPISEHNRLYWYRQTLGQGPEFLTYFQNEAQLEKSRLLSDRFSAERPKGSFSTLEIQRTEQGDSAMYLCASSPSPGLAAYTQYFGPGTRLTVL.

This rearrangement joins TRBV19 to TRBJ2-2; possible D gene TRBD2, 5 bases. This CDR3 is 16 amino acids long. V lost 7 bases, J lost 3 bases, and 18 bases lay in between. From germline, CDR1 is LNHDA and CDR2 SQIVND (reference sequence). The DNA for the CDR3 is TGTGCCAGTAAGGCTGATTGGGGAGCGGACACCGGGGAGCTGTTTTTT. This encodes CASKADWGADTGELFF.

This chain connects TRBV6-5 to TRBJ2-1; D is unresolved. The CDR3 sequence is 11 residues long. Germline V CDR1 and CDR2: MNHEY, SVGAGI. The germline V and J ends were trimmed by 2 bases and 10 bases, with 6 bases remaining between them. CDR3 protein: CASSYSKEQFF. DNA of the CDR3: TGTGCCAGCAGTTACAGCAAGGAGCAGTTCTTC.

V gene TRBV7-9 combines with J gene TRBJ1-1, with D uncertain. Trimming removed 4 bases at V and 5 bases at J, with 8 bases between. The CDR3 is 12 residues long. Germline V gene data show CDR1 as SEHNR and CDR2 as FQNEAQ (reference sequence). The CDR3 region has the DNA TGTGCCAGCAGCTCCTGGGAGACTGAAGCTTTCTTT. Its protein product is CASSSWETEAFF.

As to this clone: The sample carries other DNA sequences with the same CDR3. V gene TRBV29-1 combines with J gene TRBJ2-1; D is unclear. Trimming took 2 bases from V and 4 from J, leaving 3 bases between them. Looked up from germline, CDR1 is SQVTM and CDR2 is ANQGSEA. The CDR3 covers 11 residues. The CDR3 protein is CSVERYNEQFF. The CDR3 nucleotides are TGCAGCGTTGAAAGGTACAATGAGCAGTTCTTC.

A remark on this clone: A single base separates this from a much larger clone, so it may be a read error. J is TRBJ2-7 and V is TRBV7-3, with D perhaps matching TRBD1 or TRBD2 (5 bases each). The CDR3 has 15 amino acids. Germline lookup yields CDR1 SGHTA and CDR2 FQGTGA. The V and J ends lost 5 bases and 2 bases respectively, with 16 bases between them. CDR3 amino acids: CASSPLGEGTYEQYF. The CDR3 bases are TGTGCCAGCAGCCCATTGGGGGAAGGGACCTACGAGCAGTACTTC.

The DNA of the CDR3 is TGTGCCAGCAGCCAAGGTGCAGGGAACACTGAAGCTTTCTTT. Translating it yields CASSQGAGNTEAFF. V gene TRBV14 combines with J gene TRBJ1-1; D call uncertain. Between the trimmed V and J ends, which lost 1 base and 1 base, there was a span of 7 bases. Germline V lookup: CDR1 SGHDN, CDR2 FVKESK. The CDR3 loop spans 14 amino acids. Combining the CDR3 with reference TRBV14 and TRBJ1-1 gives the whole variable domain EAGVTQFPSHSVIEKGQTVTLRCDPISGHDNLYWYRRVMGKEIKFLLHFVKESKQDESGMPNNRFLAERTGGTYSTLKVQPAELEDSGVYFCASSQGAGNTEAFFGQGTRLTVV.

The chain joins TRBV29-1 to TRBJ2-5; no definite D call. Germline V gene sequence: CDR1 SQVTM, CDR2 ANQGSEA. This CDR3 spans 13 amino acids. Trimming removed 4 bases at V and 2 bases at J, with 11 bases between. CDR3 coding DNA: TGCAGCGTTGTTTTCCCAACACAAGAGACCCAGTACTTC. Translated: CSVVFPTQETQYF.

The chain uses TRBV27 and TRBJ2-7; D is unresolved. Trimming removed 6 bases at V and 5 bases at J, with 14 bases between. The CDR3 contains 13 residues. Per the germline V gene, CDR1 is MNHEY and CDR2 is SMNVEV (reference sequence). CDR3 protein: CASSSPPLHEQYF. DNA of the CDR3: TGTGCCAGCAGCTCCCCACCCCTTCACGAGCAGTACTTC.

The chain is built from TRBV21-1 and TRBJ2-7; the table's D gene call, TRBD2, was not cross checked with the DNA. TRBV21-1 has pseudogene status. The CDR3 loop spans 17 amino acids. The CDR3: CASTSQLGGGDSYEQYF. In DNA form, the CDR3 reads TGTGCCAGCACCTCCCAGCTCGGTGGCGGGGACTCCTACGAGCAGTACTTC.

The gene calls are TRBV7-9 and TRBJ2-7, with 8 bases fitting TRBD1. The CDR3 is 13 residues long. V shed 3 bases, J shed 5 bases, and the junction held 3 bases outside the gene matches. Germline CDR1 SEHNR, CDR2 FQNEAQ (reference sequence). CDR3 protein: CASSLNRGNEQYF. CDR3 DNA: TGTGCCAGCAGCTTGAACAGGGGGAACGAGCAGTACTTC.

This chain links TRBV6-1 with TRBJ2-7; D remains unclear. V was clipped by 8 bases and J by 1 base, with 12 bases between them. CDR3 size: 13 residues. Germline V gene lookup returns CDR1 MNHNS and CDR2 SASEGT. The CDR3 nucleotides are TGTGCCAGCGCTTCTTGGAGTTCCTACGAGCAGTACTTC. This encodes CASASWSSYEQYF.

The chain uses TRBV11-2 and TRBJ2-1; D unclear. Trimming cost V 4 bases and J 4 bases, with 17 bases left between them. The CDR3 runs to 16 residues. CDR1 is SGHAT and CDR2 is FQNNGV in the germline V gene. The CDR3 spells CASSSPGEKGYNEQFF. As DNA, the CDR3 is TGTGCCAGCAGCTCACCGGGCGAGAAAGGTTACAATGAGCAGTTCTTC.

The chain employs TRBV7-3 and TRBJ2-7; D not certain. Deletions cut 5 bases from V and 7 bases from J, with 9 bases between. The germline V gene encodes CDR1 SGHTA and CDR2 FQGTGA. The CDR3 runs 11 residues. The CDR3 here is CASSLGEEQYF. DNA for the CDR3: TGTGCCAGCAGCCTAGGTGAAGAGCAGTACTTC.

The chain employs TRBV14 and TRBJ2-7, with 10 bases fitting TRBD1. The CDR3 extends over 14 amino acids. Unmatched junction bases numbered 4, after V lost 3 bases and J lost 5 bases. Germline CDR1 SGHDN, CDR2 FVKESK. CDR3 protein: CASSHRQGAHEQYF. The CDR3 DNA is TGTGCCAGCAGCCACCGACAGGGGGCCCACGAGCAGTACTTC.

The V gene is TRBV5-1, the J gene TRBJ2-7; 7 nucleotides agree with TRBD2. The V gene end was trimmed by 0 bases and the J gene end by 4 bases; junction bases not matched to a gene: 13. CDR3 length equals 17 residues. Germline V gene data show CDR1 as SGHRS and CDR2 as YFSETQ. Here the CDR3 reads CASSLAWQVEGGYEQYF. CDR3 DNA sequence: TGCGCCAGCAGCTTGGCCTGGCAGGTGGAGGGAGGGTACGAGCAGTACTTC. The full variable domain, rest sourced from reference TRBV5-1 and TRBJ2-7, is KAGVTQTPRYLIKTRGQQVTLSCSPISGHRSVSWYQQTPGQGLQFLFEYFSETQRNKGNFPGRFSGRQFSNSRSEMNVSTLELGDSALYLCASSLAWQVEGGYEQYFGPGTRLTVT.